This is a list of T cell receptor beta chains from one sample in a study of blood T cells in healthy people across ages. TCRdb used MiXCR to reprocess the 5' RACE reads, holding one entry per CDR3 protein. The sample records around 1,700,000 distinct CDR3 sequences, 28% being singletons. The sequencing sample was made of blood. The origin of the receptors is a young woman in good health. The CDR3 runs from the conserved cysteine through the conserved F or W. The order of the fields is CDR3 length, clone size, D gene, J gene, V gene, CDR3 DNA, CDR3 protein. D genes are given only for firm matches. Only some rows state a clone size, as once, few, many or a class for expanded clones.

cdr3_length: 15; clone_size: .; d_call: TRBD1; j_call: TRBJ1-1; v_call: TRBV5-1; cdr3_nt: TGCGCCAGCAGCTACACAGGGGCTGCGAACACTGAAGCTTTCTTT; cdr3_aa: CASSYTGAANTEAFF
cdr3_length: 17; clone_size: .; d_call: .; j_call: TRBJ2-3; v_call: TRBV15; cdr3_nt: TGTGCCACCAGCAGGGTTAGAGAGGGCAGTGGCACAGATACGCAGTATTTT; cdr3_aa: CATSRVREGSGTDTQYF
cdr3_length: 14; clone_size: .; d_call: TRBD2; j_call: TRBJ2-7; v_call: TRBV12-3/TRBV12-4; cdr3_nt: TGTGCCAGCACCCGACTAGCGGGCCCCTACGAGCAGTACTTC; cdr3_aa: CASTRLAGPYEQYF
cdr3_length: 14; clone_size: few; d_call: .; j_call: TRBJ2-4; v_call: TRBV20-1; cdr3_nt: TGCAGTGCTTCCGGGACACCGAAAAGTTGGGAGCAGTACTTC; cdr3_aa: CSASGTPKSWEQYF
cdr3_length: 12; clone_size: .; d_call: TRBD1; j_call: TRBJ2-5; v_call: TRBV30; cdr3_nt: TGTGCCTGGGACAGGGGCCCGGAGACCCAGTACTTC; cdr3_aa: CAWDRGPETQYF
cdr3_length: 15; clone_size: .; d_call: TRBD2; j_call: TRBJ2-7; v_call: TRBV12-3/TRBV12-4; cdr3_nt: TGTGCCAGCAGTATAAGACTAGCGGGAGGCAACGAGCAGTACTTC; cdr3_aa: CASSIRLAGGNEQYF
cdr3_length: 16; clone_size: few; d_call: TRBD1; j_call: TRBJ2-3; v_call: TRBV12-5; cdr3_nt: TGTGCTAGTGGTCTCGAACAGGGGGAGAGCACAGATACGCAGTATTTT; cdr3_aa: CASGLEQGESTDTQYF
cdr3_length: 19; clone_size: .; d_call: .; j_call: TRBJ2-1; v_call: TRBV24-1; cdr3_nt: TGTGCCACCAGTGACCCCTCCTTTATGACAGGATCCTCCTACAATGAGCAGTTCTTC; cdr3_aa: CATSDPSFMTGSSYNEQFF
cdr3_length: 14; clone_size: few; d_call: .; j_call: TRBJ1-4; v_call: TRBV20-1; cdr3_nt: TGCAGTGGTTCGCCCCCAGCAACTAATGAAAAACTGTTTTTT; cdr3_aa: CSGSPPATNEKLFF
cdr3_length: 16; clone_size: many; d_call: TRBD2; j_call: TRBJ2-7; v_call: TRBV3-1; cdr3_nt: TGTGCCAGCAGCCAAGATTTAGGGACTAGGAGAAACGAGCAGTACTTC; cdr3_aa: CASSQDLGTRRNEQYF
cdr3_length: 16; clone_size: .; d_call: .; j_call: TRBJ1-2; v_call: TRBV29-1; cdr3_nt: TGCAGCGTCGAAGTACGAGAACGCCGGGAGTTCTATGGCTACACCTTC; cdr3_aa: CSVEVRERREFYGYTF
cdr3_length: 15; clone_size: few; d_call: TRBD2; j_call: TRBJ2-7; v_call: TRBV7-9; cdr3_nt: TGTGCCAGCAGCTTATTCACTAGCGGGACCTACGAGCAGTACTTC; cdr3_aa: CASSLFTSGTYEQYF
cdr3_length: 14; clone_size: few; d_call: .; j_call: TRBJ2-3; v_call: TRBV7-7; cdr3_nt: TGTGCCACACGGGTAGGGCCAGACACAGATACGCAGTATTTT; cdr3_aa: CATRVGPDTDTQYF
cdr3_length: 16; clone_size: .; d_call: .; j_call: TRBJ1-6; v_call: TRBV6-6; cdr3_nt: TGTGCCAGCAGTTACCAACAGGGAAACCCATATTCAAAGATCCACTTT; cdr3_aa: CASSYQQGNPYSKIHF
cdr3_length: 17; clone_size: few; d_call: .; j_call: TRBJ2-5; v_call: TRBV4-1; cdr3_nt: TGCGCCAGCAGCCACGCCGGGCGGGTGACGGGCCAAGAGACCCAGTACTTC; cdr3_aa: CASSHAGRVTGQETQYF
cdr3_length: 17; clone_size: many; d_call: .; j_call: TRBJ2-6; v_call: TRBV7-3; cdr3_nt: TGTGCCAGCAGCCAGGGGACGGCTATCTCTGGGGCCAACGTCCTGACTTTC; cdr3_aa: CASSQGTAISGANVLTF
cdr3_length: 11; clone_size: .; d_call: .; j_call: TRBJ1-1; v_call: TRBV2; cdr3_nt: TGTGCCAGCAGTGAATGGACTGAAGCTTTCTTT; cdr3_aa: CASSEWTEAFF
cdr3_length: 13; clone_size: few; d_call: .; j_call: TRBJ2-1; v_call: TRBV20-1; cdr3_nt: TGCAGTGCTAGTGAGGGGATCTACAATGAGCAGTTCTTC; cdr3_aa: CSASEGIYNEQFF
cdr3_length: 14; clone_size: few; d_call: TRBD2; j_call: TRBJ2-1; v_call: TRBV20-1; cdr3_nt: TGCAGTGCTCGAGCGGGGGCCAGCTACAATGAGCAGTTCTTC; cdr3_aa: CSARAGASYNEQFF
cdr3_length: 14; clone_size: .; d_call: TRBD1; j_call: TRBJ2-7; v_call: TRBV29-1; cdr3_nt: TGCAGCGTTGAAGCACGAGGGGGCAAGTACGAGCAGTACTTC; cdr3_aa: CSVEARGGKYEQYF
cdr3_length: 14; clone_size: .; d_call: .; j_call: TRBJ2-2; v_call: TRBV12-3/TRBV12-4; cdr3_nt: TGTGCCAGCAGTTTGATGGCAACACCCGGGGAGCTGTTTTTT; cdr3_aa: CASSLMATPGELFF
cdr3_length: 16; clone_size: many; d_call: TRBD2; j_call: TRBJ2-5; v_call: TRBV20-1; cdr3_nt: TGCAGTGGGGGGACTAGCGGGAGCCCGTACCAAGAGACCCAGTACTTC; cdr3_aa: CSGGTSGSPYQETQYF
cdr3_length: 17; clone_size: few; d_call: .; j_call: TRBJ2-2; v_call: TRBV12-3/TRBV12-4; cdr3_nt: TGTGCCAGCAGCGACCTGGTAGCACAGGGATCGGCCGGGGAGCTGTTTTTT; cdr3_aa: CASSDLVAQGSAGELFF
cdr3_length: 15; clone_size: many; d_call: TRBD2; j_call: TRBJ2-7; v_call: TRBV20-1; cdr3_nt: TGCAGTGCTAGAGATCTTAGCGGGGGGTGGTACGAGCAGTACTTC; cdr3_aa: CSARDLSGGWYEQYF
cdr3_length: 13; clone_size: .; d_call: .; j_call: TRBJ2-7; v_call: TRBV5-5; cdr3_nt: TGTGCCAGCAGCTTGGCCCGCATTTACGAGCAGTACTTC; cdr3_aa: CASSLARIYEQYF
cdr3_length: 12; clone_size: few; d_call: .; j_call: TRBJ1-1; v_call: TRBV7-9; cdr3_nt: TGTGCCAGCACCTGGGGAAAATCCGAAGCTTTCTTT; cdr3_aa: CASTWGKSEAFF
cdr3_length: 12; clone_size: .; d_call: .; j_call: TRBJ1-1; v_call: TRBV12-3/TRBV12-4; cdr3_nt: TGTGCCAGCATCATGGGGGGAAGGGAAGCTTTCTTT; cdr3_aa: CASIMGGREAFF
cdr3_length: 14; clone_size: many; d_call: .; j_call: TRBJ2-7; v_call: TRBV10-3; cdr3_nt: TGTGCCATCAGTGAGTCCGACAGCAACTACGAGCAGTACTTC; cdr3_aa: CAISESDSNYEQYF
cdr3_length: 15; clone_size: .; d_call: .; j_call: TRBJ1-5; v_call: TRBV7-2; cdr3_nt: TGTGCCAGCAGCTTACGATCCGAGAGCGATCAGCCCCAGCATTTT; cdr3_aa: CASSLRSESDQPQHF
cdr3_length: 18; clone_size: .; d_call: TRBD2; j_call: TRBJ2-3; v_call: TRBV7-2; cdr3_nt: TGTGCCAGCAGCTCCTACGCCGGACTAGCGGTTAGCACAGATACGCAGTATTTT; cdr3_aa: CASSSYAGLAVSTDTQYF
cdr3_length: 14; clone_size: few; d_call: .; j_call: TRBJ2-1; v_call: TRBV25-1; cdr3_nt: TGTGCCAGCAGTGCGATACTAGCATCCAATGAGCAGTTCTTC; cdr3_aa: CASSAILASNEQFF
cdr3_length: 18; clone_size: few; d_call: .; j_call: TRBJ2-3; v_call: TRBV7-3; cdr3_nt: TGTGCCAGCAGCCCAAGTTCGGCATGGGAGTCTAGCACAGATACGCAGTATTTT; cdr3_aa: CASSPSSAWESSTDTQYF
cdr3_length: 15; clone_size: many; d_call: .; j_call: TRBJ2-7; v_call: TRBV7-2; cdr3_nt: TGTGCCAGCAGGGAAGGGTCCGCCTCACCCTACGAGCAGTACTTC; cdr3_aa: CASREGSASPYEQYF
cdr3_length: 16; clone_size: .; d_call: TRBD2; j_call: TRBJ2-7; v_call: TRBV20-1; cdr3_nt: TGCAGTGCTAGGGATAATACGGCGGGAGTTTACTACGAGCAGTACTTC; cdr3_aa: CSARDNTAGVYYEQYF
cdr3_length: 12; clone_size: few; d_call: .; j_call: TRBJ2-4; v_call: TRBV20-1; cdr3_nt: TGCAGTGCCCCGGGACCCCGGGGCATTCAGTACTTC; cdr3_aa: CSAPGPRGIQYF
cdr3_length: 18; clone_size: .; d_call: .; j_call: TRBJ2-7; v_call: TRBV12-3/TRBV12-4; cdr3_nt: TGTGCCAGCAGTGGAGTAAGGGTCTGGGGCTACGGATCCTACGAGCAGTACTTC; cdr3_aa: CASSGVRVWGYGSYEQYF
cdr3_length: 13; clone_size: .; d_call: TRBD1; j_call: TRBJ1-2; v_call: TRBV27; cdr3_nt: TGTGCCAGGGCAGGGGGCGCGTCTGATGGCTACACCTTC; cdr3_aa: CARAGGASDGYTF
cdr3_length: 16; clone_size: .; d_call: .; j_call: TRBJ1-4; v_call: TRBV4-1; cdr3_nt: TGCGCCAGCAGCCAAGGGGACGCCGGATCTAATGAAAAACTGTTTTTT; cdr3_aa: CASSQGDAGSNEKLFF
cdr3_length: 16; clone_size: .; d_call: .; j_call: TRBJ2-5; v_call: TRBV5-1; cdr3_nt: TGCGCCAGCAGCTCCGGGAGCGGTGGGGGGCAAGAGACCCAGTACTTC; cdr3_aa: CASSSGSGGGQETQYF
cdr3_length: 20; clone_size: few; d_call: TRBD2; j_call: TRBJ2-1; v_call: TRBV5-1; cdr3_nt: TGCGCCAGCAGCTTGACCCCGGGACTAGCGGGGCAGAGCTCCTACAATGAGCAGTTCTTC; cdr3_aa: CASSLTPGLAGQSSYNEQFF
cdr3_length: 13; clone_size: .; d_call: .; j_call: TRBJ2-3; v_call: TRBV2; cdr3_nt: TGTGCCACGCAGGGGTCCGGGGTAGATACGCAGTATTTT; cdr3_aa: CATQGSGVDTQYF
cdr3_length: 16; clone_size: many; d_call: TRBD2; j_call: TRBJ2-1; v_call: TRBV20-1; cdr3_nt: TGCAGTGCTAGAGGTCCCAGCGGGAGTCGCTTCGATGAGCAGTTCTTC; cdr3_aa: CSARGPSGSRFDEQFF
cdr3_length: 13; clone_size: .; d_call: .; j_call: TRBJ2-7; v_call: TRBV12-3/TRBV12-4; cdr3_nt: TGTGCCAGCAGGGGTAGGGGCGTCTACGAGCAGTACTTC; cdr3_aa: CASRGRGVYEQYF
cdr3_length: 19; clone_size: .; d_call: TRBD1; j_call: TRBJ2-2; v_call: TRBV6-1; cdr3_nt: TGTGCCAGCAGTGCGAGGGACAGGCCAAGGTCTGAGGGTCCCGGGGAGCTGTTTTTT; cdr3_aa: CASSARDRPRSEGPGELFF
cdr3_length: 16; clone_size: .; d_call: TRBD1; j_call: TRBJ2-2; v_call: TRBV11-2; cdr3_nt: TGTGCCAGCAGCTTAATCACAGGGGTTAACACCGGGGAGCTGTTTTTT; cdr3_aa: CASSLITGVNTGELFF
cdr3_length: 14; clone_size: many; d_call: .; j_call: TRBJ2-5; v_call: TRBV7-7; cdr3_nt: TGTGCCAGCAGCTCAAACCAGGGAAAAGGGACCCAGTACTTC; cdr3_aa: CASSSNQGKGTQYF
cdr3_length: 15; clone_size: few; d_call: .; j_call: TRBJ2-3; v_call: TRBV24-1; cdr3_nt: TGTGCCACCAGTGACGCTGAGGCCCTGGGCGGAAAGCAGTATTTT; cdr3_aa: CATSDAEALGGKQYF
cdr3_length: 14; clone_size: .; d_call: .; j_call: TRBJ2-7; v_call: TRBV24-1; cdr3_nt: TGTGCCACCAGTGAAGTAGGGGCTACCGACGAGCAGTACTTC; cdr3_aa: CATSEVGATDEQYF
cdr3_length: 12; clone_size: many; d_call: .; j_call: TRBJ2-5; v_call: TRBV10-3; cdr3_nt: TGTGCCATCAGTCCAGGGGAAGAGACCCAGTACTTC; cdr3_aa: CAISPGEETQYF
cdr3_length: 15; clone_size: many; d_call: .; j_call: TRBJ2-3; v_call: TRBV10-2; cdr3_nt: TGCGCCAGCAGTGATCCGGGACGCGAGGGGGAAACGCAGTATTTT; cdr3_aa: CASSDPGREGETQYF